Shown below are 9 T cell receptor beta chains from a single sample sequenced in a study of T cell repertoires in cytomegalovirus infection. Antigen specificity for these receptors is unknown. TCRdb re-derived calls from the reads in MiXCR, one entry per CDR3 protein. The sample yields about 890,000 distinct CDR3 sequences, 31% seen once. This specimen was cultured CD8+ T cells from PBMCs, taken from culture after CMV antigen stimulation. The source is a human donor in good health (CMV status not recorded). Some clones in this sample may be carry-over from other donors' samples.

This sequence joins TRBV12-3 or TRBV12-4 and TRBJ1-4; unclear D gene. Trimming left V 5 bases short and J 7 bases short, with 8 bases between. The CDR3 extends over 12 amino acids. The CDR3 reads CASSPNSEKLFF. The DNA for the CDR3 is TGTGCCAGCAGTCCAAACAGTGAAAAACTGTTTTTT.

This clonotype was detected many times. CDR3 bases: TGCGCCAGCAGCCCCTGGGCGGACACTGAAGCTTTCTTT. Encoded protein: CASSPWADTEAFF. The chain joins TRBV4-1 to TRBJ1-1; D gene unclear. CDR3 length equals 13 residues. Looked up from germline, CDR1 is MGHRA and CDR2 is YSYEKL. V was cut by 4 bases and J by 3 bases, with 9 bases left in between.

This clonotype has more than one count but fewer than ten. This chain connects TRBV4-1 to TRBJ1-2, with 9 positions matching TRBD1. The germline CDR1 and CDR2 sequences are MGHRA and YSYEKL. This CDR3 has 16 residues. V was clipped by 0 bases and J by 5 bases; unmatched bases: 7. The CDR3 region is CASSQDSGTGPYGYTF. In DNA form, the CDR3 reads TGCGCCAGCAGCCAAGATTCTGGGACAGGGCCTTATGGCTACACCTTC.

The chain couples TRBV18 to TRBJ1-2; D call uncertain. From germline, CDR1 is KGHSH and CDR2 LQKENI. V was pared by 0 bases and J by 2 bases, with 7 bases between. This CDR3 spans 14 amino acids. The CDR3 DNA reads TGTGCCAGCTCACCACCGCAAGGCAACTATGGCTACACCTTC. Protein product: CASSPPQGNYGYTF.

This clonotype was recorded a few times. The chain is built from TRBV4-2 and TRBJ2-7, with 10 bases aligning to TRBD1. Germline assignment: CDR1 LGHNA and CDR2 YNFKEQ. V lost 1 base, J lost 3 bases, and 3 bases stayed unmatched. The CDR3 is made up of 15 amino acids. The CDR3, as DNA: TGTGCCAGCAGCCAAGGGACAGGGGGGAACTACGAGCAGTACGTC. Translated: CASSQGTGGNYEQYV.

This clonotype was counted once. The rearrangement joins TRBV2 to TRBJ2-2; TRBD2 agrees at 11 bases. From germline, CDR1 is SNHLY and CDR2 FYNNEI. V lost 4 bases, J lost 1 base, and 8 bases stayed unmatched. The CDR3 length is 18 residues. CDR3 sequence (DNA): TGTGCCAGCAGTGTACGTCTAGCGGGGGGCAAGAACACCGGGGAGCTGTTTTTT. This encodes CASSVRLAGGKNTGELFF. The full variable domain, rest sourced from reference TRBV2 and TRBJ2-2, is EPEVTQTPSHQVTQMGQEVILRCVPISNHLYFYWYRQILGQKVEFLVSFYNNEISEKSEIFDDQFSVERPDGSNFTLKIRSTKLEDSAMYFCASSVRLAGGKNTGELFFGEGSRLTVL.

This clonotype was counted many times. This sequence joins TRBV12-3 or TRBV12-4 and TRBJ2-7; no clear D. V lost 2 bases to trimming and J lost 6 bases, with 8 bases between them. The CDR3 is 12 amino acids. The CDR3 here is CASSLNRIEQYF. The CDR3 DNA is TGTGCCAGCAGTTTAAATCGGATCGAGCAGTACTTC.

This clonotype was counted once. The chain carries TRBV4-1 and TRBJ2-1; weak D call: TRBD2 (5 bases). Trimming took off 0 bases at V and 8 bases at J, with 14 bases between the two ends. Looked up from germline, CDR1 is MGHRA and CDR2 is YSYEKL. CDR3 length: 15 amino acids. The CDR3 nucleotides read TGCGCCAGCAGCCAAGACTGGAGGAAGAGGGATGAGCAGTTCTTC. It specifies CASSQDWRKRDEQFF.

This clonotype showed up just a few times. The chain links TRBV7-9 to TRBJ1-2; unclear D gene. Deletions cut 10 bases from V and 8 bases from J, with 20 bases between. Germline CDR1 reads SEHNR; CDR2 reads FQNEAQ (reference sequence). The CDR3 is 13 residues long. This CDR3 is CAILARSVGGYTF. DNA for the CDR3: TGTGCCATCCTTGCCCGATCCGTGGGGGGCTACACCTTC.